The clone carrying this T cell receptor (beta chain) was seen only a few times. Its antigen is still unknown. V lost 1 base, J lost 7 bases, and 6 bases stayed unmatched. The CDR3 covers 15 residues. Germline V lookup: CDR1 LGHNA, CDR2 YSLEER. The study ran its PCR with 60 Vbeta and 13 Jbeta primers. The table came from immunoSEQ multiplex PCR; TCRdb's copy has only in-frame clones and leaves some out. The table lists some 110,000 clones, roughly 79% of them singletons. This specimen belongs to a study of cytomegalovirus exposure and HLA in healthy donors. General study results and limits: In a later analysis, HLA-associated TCR beta chains were more clonally expanded than equally common others. According to an earlier analysis, most TCR beta V segments yielded productive rearrangements about 87% or about 30% of the time. Presence/absence analyses supposed approximately even sequencing depth among donors. Sequencing probably produced one cluster of sequence variants that were highly shared.

The chain combines TRBV4-3 with TRBJ2-2, with 7 bases lining up with TRBD2. The clonotype comes from a woman in her twenties or thirties in good health and CMV-seronegative. The sequenced sample was PBMCs. CDR3 in amino acids: CASSQGGGWGGELFF. DNA of the CDR3: TGCGCCAGCAGCCAAGGGGGGGGGTGGGGCGGGGAGCTGTTTTTT.